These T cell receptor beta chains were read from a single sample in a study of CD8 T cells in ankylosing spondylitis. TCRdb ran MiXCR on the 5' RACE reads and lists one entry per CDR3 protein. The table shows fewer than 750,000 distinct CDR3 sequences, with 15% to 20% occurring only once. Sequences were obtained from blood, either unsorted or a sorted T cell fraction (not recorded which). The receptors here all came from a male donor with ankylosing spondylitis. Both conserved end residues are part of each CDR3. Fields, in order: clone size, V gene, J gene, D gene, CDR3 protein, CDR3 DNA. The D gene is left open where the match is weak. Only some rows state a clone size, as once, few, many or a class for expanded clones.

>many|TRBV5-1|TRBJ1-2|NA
CASSLLGSNYGYTF
TGTGCCAGCAGTTTATTGGGTTCTAACTATGGCTACACCTTC
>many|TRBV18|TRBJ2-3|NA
CASSPGEDTQYF
TGTGCCAGCTCACCCGGGGAAGATACGCAGTATTTT
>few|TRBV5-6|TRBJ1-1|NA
CASSPRRFMNTEAFF
TGTGCCAGCAGTCCACGGCGGTTCATGAACACTGAAGCTTTCTTT
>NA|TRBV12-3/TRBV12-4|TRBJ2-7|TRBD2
CASSPTSDSYEQYF
TGTGCCAGCAGCCCCACTAGCGACTCCTACGAGCAGTACTTC
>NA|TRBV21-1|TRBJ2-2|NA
CASSKPLSGGAGELFF
TGTGCCAGCAGCAAACCCCTCAGCGGGGGGGCCGGGGAGCTGTTTTTT
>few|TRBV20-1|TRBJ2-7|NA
CSAGGQGPSGTYEQYF
TGCAGTGCCGGGGGACAGGGCCCTAGCGGGACCTACGAGCAGTACTTC
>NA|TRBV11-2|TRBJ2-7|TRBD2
CASGGGLAHEQYF
TGTGCCAGCGGGGGAGGACTAGCCCACGAGCAGTACTTC
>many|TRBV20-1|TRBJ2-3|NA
CSARLSGSTDTQYF
TGCAGTGCTAGGTTGAGCGGGAGCACAGATACGCAGTATTTT
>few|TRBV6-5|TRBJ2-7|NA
CASSYLHGSYEQYF
TGTGCCAGCAGTTACCTCCACGGATCCTACGAGCAGTACTTC
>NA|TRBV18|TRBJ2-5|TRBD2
CASSRVAGVETQYF
TGTGCCAGCTCACGAGTAGCGGGAGTAGAGACCCAGTACTTC
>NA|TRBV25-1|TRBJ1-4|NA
CASSGWTGNEKLFF
TGTGCCAGCAGTGGTTGGACCGGTAATGAAAAACTGTTTTTT
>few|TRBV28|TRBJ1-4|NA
CASSFPREATNEKLFF
TGTGCCAGCAGTTTCCCCAGGGAAGCAACTAATGAAAAACTGTTTTTT
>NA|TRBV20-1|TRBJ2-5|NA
CSAHLAWETQYF
TGCAGTGCTCATCTAGCGTGGGAGACCCAGTACTTC
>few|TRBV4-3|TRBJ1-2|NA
CASSQEPGLVDHGYTF
TGCGCCAGCAGCCAAGAACCTGGACTAGTCGATCATGGCTACACCTTC
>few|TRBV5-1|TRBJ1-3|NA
CASSLGTTNGNTIYF
TGCGCCAGCAGCTTGGGGACGACGAATGGAAACACCATATATTTT
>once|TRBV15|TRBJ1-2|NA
CATSREGQGTYTSYGYTF
TGTGCCACCAGCAGAGAGGGGCAGGGCACCTACACCAGCTATGGCTACACCTTC
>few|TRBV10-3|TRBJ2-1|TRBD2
CAISAGTSGGNEQFF
TGTGCCATCAGTGCCGGGACTAGCGGGGGCAATGAGCAGTTCTTC
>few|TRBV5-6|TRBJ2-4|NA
CASSLLTGAKNIQYF
TGTGCCAGCAGCTTGTTAACGGGAGCCAAAAACATTCAGTACTTC
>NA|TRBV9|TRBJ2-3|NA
CASSVEGGTDTQYF
TGTGCCAGCAGCGTAGAAGGGGGGACAGATACGCAGTATTTT
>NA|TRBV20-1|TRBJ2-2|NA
CSARKHGGANTGELFF
TGCAGTGCTAGAAAACACGGAGGAGCGAACACCGGGGAGCTGTTTTTT
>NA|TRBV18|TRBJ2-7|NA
CASSRTRDFSYEQYF
TGTGCCAGCTCACGGACAAGAGACTTCTCCTACGAGCAGTACTTC
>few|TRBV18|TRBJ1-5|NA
CASSTGHNNQPQHF
TGTGCCAGCTCAACAGGACACAACAATCAGCCCCAGCATTTT
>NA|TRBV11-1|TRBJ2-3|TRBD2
CASSPEPWTSGDTDTQYF
TGTGCCAGCAGCCCCGAACCTTGGACTAGCGGGGACACAGATACGCAGTATTTT
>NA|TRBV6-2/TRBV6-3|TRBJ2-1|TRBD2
CATGVGGVWFYNEQFF
TGTGCCACGGGGGTTGGGGGGGTCTGGTTCTACAATGAGCAGTTCTTC
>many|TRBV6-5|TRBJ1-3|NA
CASSYSWGGGAGNTIYF
TGTGCCAGCAGTTACTCCTGGGGTGGGGGAGCTGGAAACACCATATATTTT
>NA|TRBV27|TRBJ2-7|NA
CASSFLRAETYEQYF
TGTGCCAGCAGTTTCCTCAGGGCCGAGACCTACGAGCAGTACTTC
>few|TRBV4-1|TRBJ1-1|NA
CASSQRDENTEAFF
TGCGCCAGCAGCCAACGGGACGAGAACACTGAAGCTTTCTTT
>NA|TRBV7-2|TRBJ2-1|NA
CASSPRTNYNEQFF
TGTGCCAGCAGCCCGCGGACTAATTACAATGAGCAGTTCTTC
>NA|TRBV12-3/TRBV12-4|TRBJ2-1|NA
CASSFGVDEQFF
TGTGCCAGCAGTTTTGGTGTCGATGAGCAGTTCTTC
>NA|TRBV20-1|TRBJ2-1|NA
CSAEKGTEQFF
TGCAGTGCCGAGAAGGGGACAGAGCAGTTCTTC
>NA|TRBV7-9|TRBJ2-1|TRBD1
CASSGRDRVYEQFF
TGTGCCAGCAGCGGCCGGGACAGGGTATATGAGCAGTTCTTC
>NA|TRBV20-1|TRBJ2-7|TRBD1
CSAGEDRAGYEQYF
TGCAGTGCTGGAGAGGACAGGGCTGGATACGAGCAGTACTTC
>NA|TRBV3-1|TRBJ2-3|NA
CASSHLEGTQYF
TGTGCCAGCAGCCACCTAGAGGGGACGCAGTATTTT
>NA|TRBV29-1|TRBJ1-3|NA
CSVAPGTGNTIYF
TGCAGCGTTGCCCCTGGCACTGGAAACACCATATATTTT
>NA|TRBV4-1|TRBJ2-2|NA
CASSHLTANTGELFF
TGCGCCAGCAGCCATCTGACAGCCAACACCGGGGAGCTGTTTTTT
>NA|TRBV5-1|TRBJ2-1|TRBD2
CATADSSGGAREQFF
TGCGCCACCGCCGATTCTAGCGGGGGGGCCAGGGAGCAGTTCTTC
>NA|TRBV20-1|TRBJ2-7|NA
CSAMPGYEQYF
TGCAGTGCTATGCCGGGTTACGAGCAGTACTTC
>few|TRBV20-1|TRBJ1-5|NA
CSARAGADNQPQHF
TGCAGTGCCCGAGCGGGGGCGGACAATCAGCCCCAGCATTTT
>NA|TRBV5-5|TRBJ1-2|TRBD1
CASSGQGIANYGYTF
TGTGCCAGCAGCGGACAGGGGATCGCTAACTATGGCTACACCTTC
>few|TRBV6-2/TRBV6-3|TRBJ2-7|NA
CASSSGQKGSEQYF
TGTGCCAGCAGTTCGGGCCAGAAGGGCTCCGAGCAGTACTTC
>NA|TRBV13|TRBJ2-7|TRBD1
CASSLKDRAAYEQYF
TGTGCCAGCAGCCTAAAAGACAGGGCGGCCTACGAGCAGTACTTC
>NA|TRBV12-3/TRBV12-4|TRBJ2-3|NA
CASSLMFDADTQYF
TGTGCCAGCAGTTTAATGTTTGACGCAGATACGCAGTATTTT
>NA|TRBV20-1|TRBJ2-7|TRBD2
CSAETSGSYEQYF
TGCAGTGCCGAAACTAGCGGCTCCTACGAGCAGTACTTC
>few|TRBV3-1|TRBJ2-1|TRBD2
CASSRSGGGLEGNEQFF
TGTGCCAGCAGCCGAAGCGGGGGGGGCCTAGAGGGCAATGAGCAGTTCTTC
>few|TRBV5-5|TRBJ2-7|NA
CASSRENDPPYEQYF
TGTGCCAGCAGCCGCGAGAACGACCCCCCTTACGAGCAGTACTTC
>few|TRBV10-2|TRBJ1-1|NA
CASSVARADAFF
TGCGCCAGCAGTGTGGCCCGGGCGGATGCTTTCTTT
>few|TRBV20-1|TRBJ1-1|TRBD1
CSARALDRVGAFF
TGCAGTGCTAGAGCGTTGGACAGGGTCGGAGCTTTCTTT
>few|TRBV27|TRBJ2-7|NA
CASSYLRRTNEQYF
TGTGCCAGCAGTTACCTTAGGAGGACAAACGAGCAGTACTTC
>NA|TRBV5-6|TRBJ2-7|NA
CASSTGLQKYEQYF
TGTGCCAGCAGCACGGGGCTGCAGAAATACGAGCAGTACTTC
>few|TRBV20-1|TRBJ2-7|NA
CSARDVRSSSYEQYF
TGCAGTGCTAGAGATGTCCGGTCGAGCTCCTACGAGCAGTACTTC
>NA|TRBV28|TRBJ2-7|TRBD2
CASSSPAPSGSLYEQYF
TGTGCCAGCAGTTCACCGGCCCCTAGCGGGAGCCTTTACGAGCAGTACTTC
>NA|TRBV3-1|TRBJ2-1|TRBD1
CASSLHPGQYNEQFF
TGTGCCAGCAGCCTCCACCCGGGACAGTACAATGAGCAGTTCTTC
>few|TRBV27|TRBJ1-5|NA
CASSSGPNEDNQPQHF
TGTGCCAGCAGTTCGGGACCGAACGAGGATAATCAGCCCCAGCATTTT
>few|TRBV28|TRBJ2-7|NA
CASTPGARYYEQYF
TGTGCCAGCACCCCCGGGGCCAGATACTACGAGCAGTACTTC
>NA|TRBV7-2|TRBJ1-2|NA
CASSLEGLASNYGYTF
TGTGCCAGCAGCTTAGAAGGGCTGGCTTCTAACTATGGCTACACCTTC
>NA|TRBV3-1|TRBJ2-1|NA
CASSLRPSKQFF
TGTGCCAGCAGCTTACGACCGTCCAAGCAGTTCTTC
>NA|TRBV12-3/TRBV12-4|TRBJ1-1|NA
CASSFGGTGDTEAFF
TGTGCCAGCAGTTTTGGAGGGACGGGCGACACTGAAGCTTTCTTT
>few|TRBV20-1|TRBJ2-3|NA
CSAPKPGGTDTQYF
TGCAGTGCACCGAAACCTGGCGGCACAGATACCCAGTATTTT
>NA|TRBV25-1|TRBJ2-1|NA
CASSGVVEQFF
TGTGCCAGCAGTGGTGTAGTTGAGCAGTTCTTC